This paragraph covers one T cell receptor beta chain sequence. This sample is part of a study of control samples from healthy donors and cancer patients. Method: immunoSEQ multiplex PCR; TCRdb's copy keeps in-frame clones and lacks some. Found here are around 130,000 clones, 70% to 90% of them singletons; the top ten hold roughly 3.2%. The CDR3 runs to 15 residues. J lost 5 bases, V lost 3 bases, and 5 bases had no gene match. Germline CDR1 reads SGHTA; CDR2 reads FQGNSA. Sequenced sample: blood. The V gene is TRBV7-2, the J gene TRBJ1-2; 11 nucleotides line up with TRBD1. This receptor was identified in a man aged 50 to 59 in good health. The CDR3 DNA is TGTGCCAGCAGCTTCTCCGGACAGGGGGCGTATGGCTACACCTTC. It translates to CASSFSGQGAYGYTF.